One T cell receptor (beta chain) is described in this entry. Original handling: Researchers report that nucleated cell counts were estimated from reference gene primer amplification. Here immunoSEQ multiplex PCR was the method, and the copy in TCRdb shows in-frame clones only, minus some. That table furnishes V, J and clone size, whereas the DNA furnished D and trimming. The sample lists approximately 81,000 clones, roughly four fifths occurring once. The data originate from a study of blood T cell repertoires in COVID-19. Study summary: Acute and convalescent COVID-19 samples came from the United States, Italy and Spain. Nucleic acid was either cDNA or gDNA, and it came from T cells, B-cell-depleted T cells, or PBMCs.

The CDR3 length is 13 residues. Germline trimming cut 7 bases from V and 5 bases from J; bases unmatched to any gene: 3. The germline gives CDR1 LNHDA, CDR2 SQIVND (reference sequence). The sample taken for sequencing was peripheral blood. The V call is TRBV19, the J call TRBJ1-5; TRBD1 matches at 9 bases. This sequence originates from a human donor in a cohort sampled during active COVID-19. The CDR3 bases are TGTGCCAGTAAGGGGACAGGGTATCAGCCCCAGCATTTT. This translates into CASKGTGYQPQHF.